Listed here are 28 T cell receptor beta chains from one sample, sequenced in a study of B cell selection in AIRE deficiency. Sorting defined conventional CD4 T cells as CD4+CD127+. Using immunoSEQ multiplex PCR, the repertoire was profiled, and TCRdb retains in-frame clones only, with some absent. The data show over 20,000 clones, about 96% seen once. Sequenced sample: conventional CD4+ T cells sorted from PBMCs. Receptors originate from a human donor with AIRE deficiency.

The chain employs TRBV7-3 and TRBJ2-6, with D hard to call. Deletions cut 4 bases from V and 2 bases from J, with 3 bases between. Germline loops: CDR1 SGHTA, CDR2 FQGTGA. CDR3 size: 13 residues. CDR3 region: CASSSTGANVLTF. CDR3 DNA: TGTGCCAGCAGCTCAACTGGGGCCAACGTCCTGACTTTC.

The V call is TRBV7-9, the J call TRBJ2-5; TRBD2 matches 7 bases. Germline CDR1 and CDR2: SEHNR and FQNEAQ (reference sequence). The CDR3 runs to 13 residues. With 3 bases clipped from V and 5 bases from J, the junction kept 3 bases outside the gene matches. The CDR3 sequence: CASSLRERETQYF. The CDR3 DNA sequence: TGTGCCAGCAGCTTGCGGGAGAGGGAGACCCAGTACTTC. Complete variable domain (other parts from reference TRBV7-9 and TRBJ2-5): DTGVSQNPRHKITKRGQNVTFRCDPISEHNRLYWYRQTLGQGPEFLTYFQNEAQLEKSRLLSDRFSAERPKGSFSTLEIQRTEQGDSAMYLCASSLRERETQYFGPGTRLLVL.

The genes are TRBV9 and TRBJ1-3; D is ambiguous. Germline loops: CDR1 SGDLS, CDR2 YYNGEE. This CDR3 contains 15 residues. V was cut by 2 bases and J by 0 bases, with 9 bases left in between. The CDR3 sequence is CASSVDGHSGNTIYF. DNA of the CDR3: TGTGCCAGCAGCGTTGACGGCCACTCTGGAAACACCATATATTTT.

The chain carries TRBV6-6 and TRBJ2-5; D call uncertain. This CDR3 is 14 amino acids long. Germline V gene data show CDR1 as MNHNY and CDR2 as SVGAGI (reference sequence). Between the trimmed V and J ends, which lost 5 bases and 0 bases, there was a span of 10 bases. The CDR3, as DNA: TGTGCCAGCAGTCATGGGCGCAACCAAGAGACCCAGTACTTC. Protein sequence: CASSHGRNQETQYF.

The chain recombines TRBV9 with TRBJ2-3; 8 positions agree with TRBD2. The CDR3 contains 17 residues. In germline, CDR1 is SGDLS, CDR2 YYNGEE. With 0 bases clipped from V and 2 bases from J, the junction kept 8 bases outside the gene matches. The CDR3 DNA is TGTGCCAGCAGCGTAGCCTCGTCGGGGGGGGCCACAGATACGCAGTATTTT. Translating it yields CASSVASSGGATDTQYF.

J is TRBJ2-4 and V is TRBV7-3; 8 bases line up with TRBD2. Trimming cost V 3 bases and J 8 bases; bases outside gene matches: 3. This CDR3 comprises 13 residues. The germline V gene has CDR1 SGHTA and CDR2 FQGTGA. The CDR3 nucleotides read TGTGCCAGCAGCTTGACTAGCGCAGACATTCAGTACTTC. This sequence encodes CASSLTSADIQYF.

The rearrangement links TRBV28 to TRBJ1-3, with a possible D match to TRBD1 (5 bases). V shed 8 bases and J shed 1 base, with 9 bases lying between them. Germline assignment: CDR1 MDHEN and CDR2 SYDVKM. CDR3 size: 13 residues. This chain's CDR3 is CASVGQSGNTIYF. In DNA, the CDR3 is TGTGCCAGCGTCGGACAATCTGGAAACACCATATATTTT.

This chain links TRBV2 with TRBJ1-4; D gene uncertain. The CDR3 has 15 residues. Germline values: CDR1 SNHLY, CDR2 FYNNEI. V gave up 6 bases and J gave up 0 bases, with 11 bases separating them. The DNA of the CDR3 is TGTGCCAGCAGCAATGGGGTTTCAACTAATGAAAAACTGTTTTTT. Translation gives CASSNGVSTNEKLFF.

The chain employs TRBV9 and TRBJ2-3; D is perhaps TRBD1 or TRBD2 (6 bases each). This CDR3 is built from 17 residues. Germline V CDR1 and CDR2: SGDLS, YYNGEE. Trimming cost V 3 bases and J 1 base, with 18 bases left between them. CDR3 amino acids: CASSAWINREGTDTQYF. CDR3 nucleotides: TGTGCCAGCAGCGCCTGGATAAACAGGGAGGGCACAGATACGCAGTATTTT.

The V gene is TRBV28, the J gene TRBJ1-6, with D unresolved. The CDR3 runs 15 residues. Trimming stripped 3 bases from V and 5 bases from J, with 11 bases between. Germline V lookup: CDR1 MDHEN, CDR2 SYDVKM. The CDR3 region has the DNA TGTGCCAGCAGTTTCCGACACGACAATAATTCACCCCTCCACTTT. Translating gives CASSFRHDNNSPLHF. The full variable domain, completed using reference TRBV28 and TRBJ1-6, is DVKVTQSSRYLVKRTGEKVFLECVQDMDHENMFWYRQDPGLGLRLIYFSYDVKMKEKGDIPEGYSVSREKKERFSLILESASTNQTSMYLCASSFRHDNNSPLHFGNGTRLTVT.

J is TRBJ2-5 and V is TRBV4-2; no reliable D call. The ends were cut back, 0 bases at V and 5 bases at J, with 7 bases in the middle. The CDR3 length is 13 residues. CDR1 and CDR2 (germline): LGHNA, YNFKEQ. Here the CDR3 DNA reads TGTGCCAGCAGCCAAGAGGCTACCGAGACCCAGTACTTC. This gives the protein CASSQEATETQYF.

V usage is TRBV6-5 and J usage is TRBJ2-7; 7 bases align to TRBD2. Germline trimming cut 8 bases from V and 7 bases from J; bases unmatched to any gene: 5. The CDR3 spans 11 residues. CDR1 is MNHEY and CDR2 is SVGAGI in the germline V gene. CDR3 sequence: CASRGGGEQYF. CDR3 DNA: TGTGCCAGCCGCGGGGGTGGGGAGCAGTACTTC.

The J gene is TRBJ1-5, the V gene TRBV19; 7 bases match TRBD1. The V gene's germline CDR1 is LNHDA and CDR2 SQIVND (reference sequence). CDR3 size: 16 residues. The junction had 15 bases not matched to a gene; V was cut back by 4 bases and J by 9 bases. CDR3 sequence: CASSTMSGTRQGPQHF. CDR3 bases: TGTGCCAGTAGTACTATGTCCGGGACCCGACAGGGGCCCCAGCATTTT. Complete variable domain (other parts from reference TRBV19 and TRBJ1-5): DGGITQSPKYLFRKEGQNVTLSCEQNLNHDAMYWYRQDPGQGLRLIYYSQIVNDFQKGDIAEGYSVSREKKESFPLTVTSAQKNPTAFYLCASSTMSGTRQGPQHFGDGTRLSIL.

This rearrangement joins TRBV7-4 to TRBJ1-1, with D tentatively TRBD1 (5 bases). CDR3 length: 15 residues. From germline, CDR1 is SGHVT and CDR2 SQSDAQ. Trimming removed 9 bases at V and 5 bases at J, with 22 bases between. The CDR3 nucleotides are TGTGCCAGGTGGATCGATGGGGGGGGAGGAACTGAAGCTTTCTTT. This encodes CARWIDGGGGTEAFF.

The chain couples TRBV4-2 to TRBJ2-2; D not certain. Germline V gene data show CDR1 as LGHNA and CDR2 as YNFKEQ. V gave up 4 bases and J gave up 8 bases, with 14 bases separating them. The CDR3 extends over 14 amino acids. CDR3 amino acids: CASSPREISGELFF. As DNA, the CDR3 is TGTGCCAGCAGCCCCCGTGAGATATCGGGGGAGCTGTTTTTT.

The CDR3 DNA follows: TGTGCCAGCCGCGGGGGGGGATATGAAAAACTGTTTTTT. This encodes CASRGGGYEKLFF. The chain couples TRBV21-1 to TRBJ1-4. TRBV21-1 is deemed a pseudogene. The CDR3 has 13 residues.

CDR3: CASSLGAGIRYGYTF. In DNA form, the CDR3 reads TGTGCCAGCAGCTTAGGGGCAGGGATCCGCTATGGCTACACCTTC. The gene calls are TRBV13 and TRBJ1-2; possibly TRBD1 for D (5 bases). V was clipped by 0 bases and J by 4 bases, with 12 bases between them. The CDR3 contains 15 residues. Germline CDR1 PRHDT, CDR2 FYEKMQ (reference sequence).

This chain connects TRBV29-1 to TRBJ2-4; TRBD2 might be the D (6 bases). Germline CDR1 and CDR2: SQVTM and ANQGSEA. The V end was cut by 3 bases, the J end by 9 bases, with 12 bases between. CDR3 length: 12 amino acids. The CDR3 here is CSVDRAGGIQYF. CDR3 nucleotides: TGCAGCGTTGACCGAGCCGGGGGCATTCAGTACTTC.

The rearrangement joins TRBV5-4 to TRBJ1-1, with 8 bases that match TRBD1. Per the germline V gene, CDR1 is SGHNT and CDR2 is YYREEE (reference sequence). The CDR3 contains 17 residues. Trimming at V came to 2 bases and at J to 2 bases, leaving 11 bases not matched to a gene. Here the CDR3 DNA reads TGTGCCAGCAGCTTTAATCGGTTACAGGGGGGAAACACTGAAGCTTTCTTT. Translation gives CASSFNRLQGGNTEAFF.

The rearrangement joins TRBV29-1 to TRBJ2-5; perhaps TRBD2 as D (5 bases). V lost 3 bases and J lost 5, with 16 bases in between. The V gene's germline CDR1 is SQVTM and CDR2 ANQGSEA. CDR3 size: 14 residues. CDR3 DNA sequence: TGCAGCGTTGACTCGGCTAGCCGGCGGGAGACCCAGTACTTC. This encodes CSVDSASRRETQYF.

The V and J genes are TRBV7-6 and TRBJ1-3; D unresolved. The V end lost 5 bases, the J end lost 0 bases, and 8 bases lay between the germline ends. From germline, CDR1 is SGHVS and CDR2 FNYEAQ. The CDR3 totals 14 residues. The CDR3 is CASSPGNSGNTIYF. In DNA, the CDR3 is TGTGCCAGCAGCCCCGGGAACTCTGGAAACACCATATATTTT.

The rearrangement joins TRBV5-1 to TRBJ2-1; 7 bases line up with TRBD1. From germline, CDR1 is SGHRS and CDR2 YFSETQ. V was clipped by 4 bases and J by 1 base; unmatched bases: 8. The length of the CDR3 is 16 residues. The CDR3 coding sequence is TGCGCCAGCAGCCCGGGGACAGACCCGTCCTACAATGAGCAGTTCTTC. It codes for CASSPGTDPSYNEQFF.

This clone was detected once. This sequence joins TRBV10-3 and TRBJ1-2; the match to TRBD1 covers 11 bases. CDR3 size: 14 residues. Germline CDR1 is ENHRY and CDR2 is SYGVKD. J was trimmed by 7 bases and V by 6 bases; bases with no gene match: 7. In DNA, the CDR3 is TGTGCCATCAGGAAGGGACAGGGGGACTCTGGCTACACCTTC. Translation: CAIRKGQGDSGYTF.

The CDR3 region has the DNA TGTGCCAGCAGCCTCCGACCGACCGGAAGCTCTGGAAACACCATATATTTT. It translates to CASSLRPTGSSGNTIYF. This chain uses TRBV7-3 with TRBJ1-3; D is unresolved. The CDR3 spans 17 residues. The germline V and J ends were trimmed by 5 bases and 0 bases, with 17 bases remaining between them. Germline-derived CDR1 and CDR2 are SGHTA and FQGTGA.

The rearrangement joins TRBV28 to TRBJ2-3, with no clear D. CDR3 length: 14 residues. Per the germline V gene, CDR1 is MDHEN and CDR2 is SYDVKM. V was shortened by 3 bases and J by 6 bases, with 13 bases between the two germline ends. CDR3 DNA: TGTGCCAGCAGTTTTGGCGGTGCTGGGGATACGCAGTATTTT. It codes for CASSFGGAGDTQYF.

The chain couples TRBV5-6 to TRBJ2-5; no clear D gene. In germline, CDR1 is SGHDT, CDR2 YYEEEE. The V end lost 3 bases, the J end lost 0 bases, and 18 bases lay between the germline ends. This CDR3 has 17 residues. As DNA, the CDR3 is TGTGCCAGCAGCTCGATAAGCGCTCGGTCGTACCAAGAGACCCAGTACTTC. Translation gives CASSSISARSYQETQYF.

This sequence joins TRBV2 and TRBJ1-1; no firm D call. Per the germline V gene, CDR1 is SNHLY and CDR2 is FYNNEI. V dropped 1 base and J dropped 4 bases, with 13 bases sitting between them. This CDR3 contains 15 residues. CDR3 residues: CASSEVWGRSTEAFF. CDR3 sequence (DNA): TGTGCCAGCAGTGAAGTATGGGGAAGAAGCACTGAAGCTTTCTTT.

The rearrangement links TRBV5-1 to TRBJ2-7, with 8 bases identical to TRBD1. After removal of 2 bases from V and 1 base from J, the junction contained 5 bases not matched to a gene. CDR1 is SGHRS and CDR2 is YFSETQ in the germline V gene. The CDR3 contains 15 residues. CDR3 bases: TGCGCCAGCAGCTTCCTACAGGGGGGATCCTACGAGCAGTACTTC. Its protein product is CASSFLQGGSYEQYF. The complete variable domain, with remaining parts taken from reference TRBV5-1 and TRBJ2-7, reads KAGVTQTPRYLIKTRGQQVTLSCSPISGHRSVSWYQQTPGQGLQFLFEYFSETQRNKGNFPGRFSGRQFSNSRSEMNVSTLELGDSALYLCASSFLQGGSYEQYFGPGTRLTVT.